This T cell receptor beta chain was observed in a study of blood T cell repertoires in COVID-19. Study-level information: Italy, Spain and the United States were the sources of the convalescent and acute COVID-19 samples. T cells, B-cell-depleted T cells, or PBMCs supplied cDNA or gDNA.

Germline assignment: CDR1 SQVTM and CDR2 ANQGSEA. The CDR3 has 12 residues. V lost 6 bases, J lost 10 bases, and 16 bases lay in between. This clone has only a few counts. Methods used by the authors: Nucleated cell counts were estimated from reference gene primer amplification. The method was immunoSEQ multiplex PCR; TCRdb's version includes in-frame clones alone and lacks a portion of them. V and J calls plus clone size are reproduced from that table; the DNA served to infer D and trimming. Among 75,000 to 90,000 clones listed, roughly 88% were seen once. Sample: peripheral blood. J is TRBJ2-1 and V is TRBV29-1, with no clear D. The sequence came from a woman in her fifties or sixties in a cohort sampled during active COVID-19. In DNA, the CDR3 is TGCAGCGTCGTTGGGTCCCTGGGCGAGCAGTTCTTC. It translates to CSVVGSLGEQFF.